What follows are 21 T cell receptor beta chains derived from one specimen sequenced in a study of CXCR3-negative and CXCR3-positive naive CD8 T cells. UMI labels and 5' RACE were used to prepare the TRB cDNA libraries. One entry per CDR3 protein, without DNA, is what TCRdb gives after re-calling the 5' RACE reads. Its table lists 50,000 to 75,000 distinct CDR3 sequences. Sample: naive CXCR3- CD8+ T cells from blood. The subset: CD45RO-CCR7+CD27+CD95- naive CD8+ T cells lacking CXCR3 (TNR3-). These receptors originate from a human donor in good health. Some clones in this sample may be carry-over from other donors' samples.

The rearrangement uses TRBV7-2 and TRBJ2-2; TCRdb calls TRBD1, which cannot be checked without DNA. This CDR3 region has 14 residues. Germline CDR1 reads SGHTA; CDR2 reads FQGNSA. The CDR3 reads CASSWTRGTGELFF. Looking up the rest from reference TRBV7-2 and TRBJ2-2 gives the full variable domain: GAGVSQSPSNKVTEKGKDVELRCDPISGHTALYWYRQSLGQGLEFLIYFQGNSAPDKSGLPSDRFSAERTGGSVSTLTIQRTQQEDSAVYLCASSWTRGTGELFFGEGSRLTVL.

V usage is TRBV29-1 and J usage is TRBJ1-1. CDR3 length: 15 residues. Germline CDR1 SQVTM, CDR2 ANQGSEA. CDR3 sequence: CSAMDEGLSGTEAFF.

The chain couples TRBV10-3 to TRBJ2-7. The CDR3 contains 13 residues. Germline V lookup: CDR1 ENHRY, CDR2 SYGVKD. The CDR3 sequence: CAISGEPSYEQYF.

CDR3 in amino acids: CASSSNPGTGIHEQFF. This chain links TRBV5-5 with TRBJ2-1; lacking DNA, the TRBD1 call made by TCRdb goes unchecked. Germline CDR1 SGHKS, CDR2 YYEKEE (reference sequence). The CDR3 sequence is 16 residues long.

The chain uses TRBV6-2 or TRBV6-3 and TRBJ2-1; the TRBD2 assignment by TCRdb is unverifiable without DNA. Germline CDR1 and CDR2: MNHEY and SVGEGT. This CDR3 region has 15 residues. CDR3 sequence: CASSELADLYNEQFF.

The rearrangement uses TRBV5-5 and TRBJ2-2; lacking DNA, the TRBD1 call made by TCRdb goes unchecked. Germline V gives CDR1 SGHKS, CDR2 YYEKEE (reference sequence). The CDR3 sequence is 16 residues long. Here the CDR3 reads CASSFPSGAGTGELFF.

This CDR3 reads CASSFGSHRVRNQPQHF. The chain uses TRBV5-6 and TRBJ1-5; TCRdb's assignment of TRBD1 cannot be checked, as there is no DNA. Germline V gene lookup returns CDR1 SGHDT and CDR2 YYEEEE. The CDR3 length is 17 residues.

The rearrangement links TRBV7-6 to TRBJ1-1. Germline V gives CDR1 SGHVS, CDR2 FNYEAQ. The CDR3 is 14 amino acids. CDR3 in amino acids: CASSLEWGYTEAFF.

J is TRBJ2-2 and V is TRBV6-5; as DNA is missing, the TRBD2 call by TCRdb cannot be tested. This CDR3 is built from 14 residues. Per the germline V gene, CDR1 is MNHEY and CDR2 is SVGAGI. Here the CDR3 reads CASSWRLATGELFF.

The V gene is TRBV3-1, the J gene TRBJ2-1; TCRdb's D call of TRBD1 is untestable without DNA. From germline, CDR1 is LGHDT and CDR2 YNNKEL (reference sequence). The CDR3 has 15 residues. This CDR3 is CASSHPGTGYNEQFF.

The V and J genes are TRBV20-1 and TRBJ2-1; TCRdb reports TRBD1, a call that lacks DNA to check it against. Germline lookup yields CDR1 DFQATT and CDR2 SNEGSKA (reference sequence). This CDR3 comprises 14 residues. The CDR3 region is CSAQGLGSYNEQFF.

The chain links TRBV14 to TRBJ2-7. Germline CDR1 reads SGHDN; CDR2 reads FVKESK. This CDR3 is 13 amino acids long. The CDR3 protein is CASSPSTLVEQYF.

This chain joins TRBV27 and TRBJ1-1. Germline assignment: CDR1 MNHEY and CDR2 SMNVEV (reference sequence). CDR3 size: 13 residues. CDR3 residues: CASSFVGVDEAFF.

This rearrangement joins TRBV21-1 to TRBJ1-5; TCRdb's D gene call, TRBD1, goes unchecked for lack of DNA. TRBV21-1 is deemed a pseudogene. The CDR3 is made up of 20 amino acids. The CDR3 spells CASPRGRDSDPERVGQPQHF.

The chain joins TRBV12-3 or TRBV12-4 to TRBJ2-5; the D call of TRBD1 rests on TCRdb alone, since no DNA is present to check it. The CDR3 length is 18 residues. The CDR3 reads CASSTPNEGQGWQETQYF.

This chain connects TRBV25-1 to TRBJ1-2; as DNA is missing, the TRBD1 call by TCRdb cannot be tested. Germline V gene data show CDR1 as MGHDK and CDR2 as SYGVNS. The CDR3 is 15 amino acids. CDR3 region: CASSGGLGTGYGYTF.

This sequence joins TRBV20-1 and TRBJ2-7. The CDR3 runs 13 residues. Germline V gene lookup returns CDR1 DFQATT and CDR2 SNEGSKA (reference sequence). The CDR3 is CSAREPSTYEQYF.

This chain links TRBV29-1 with TRBJ2-1; checking the TCRdb D call of TRBD1 is not possible without DNA. The CDR3 contains 13 residues. Per germline, CDR1 SQVTM and CDR2 ANQGSEA. This chain's CDR3 is CSGRRVAYNEQFF.

The chain couples TRBV28 to TRBJ1-1; the TCRdb D gene call, TRBD1, has no DNA to confirm it. The CDR3 spans 16 residues. CDR1 is MDHEN and CDR2 is SYDVKM in the germline V gene. This CDR3 reads CASINPEDRWDTEAFF.

The chain couples TRBV29-1 to TRBJ2-5. In germline, CDR1 is SQVTM, CDR2 ANQGSEA. This CDR3 has 14 amino acids. The CDR3 spells CSVELAEEGETQYF.

The chain carries TRBV28 and TRBJ1-6; the D call of TRBD1 rests on TCRdb alone, since no DNA is present to check it. This CDR3 has 16 amino acids. Germline CDR1 reads MDHEN; CDR2 reads SYDVKM. The chain's CDR3 is CASSKAGTGELPPLHF.